This T cell receptor (beta chain) was sequenced for a study of blood T cell repertoires in COVID-19. Study-wide context: Samples of COVID-19 (acute and convalescent) were obtained from the United States, Italy and Spain. In each case, the material was cDNA or gDNA derived from T cells, B-cell-depleted T cells, or PBMCs.

This CDR3 is built from 14 residues. Trimming pared 3 bases from V and 7 bases from J, leaving 13 bases between. Germline assignment: CDR1 SGHAT and CDR2 FQNNGV. Comment on this clone: Other DNA sequences within the sample encode an identical CDR3.

Authors' methods: Cell counts per sample came from amplifying reference gene primers. Sequenced by immunoSEQ multiplex PCR; TCRdb stores in-frame clones only, minus some. That table is the source of V, J and clone size, and D and trimming were worked out from the DNA. The table lists about 50,000 clones, around 83% of them singletons. The chain couples TRBV11-2 to TRBJ2-1, with D tentatively TRBD2 (7 bases). The clonotype was recovered from a woman aged 80 or older with acute or convalescent COVID-19. Sequencing was done on a sample of peripheral blood. The CDR3 is CASSFGGRYNEQFF. The CDR3 nucleotides read TGTGCCAGCAGCTTCGGGGGGCGTTATAATGAGCAGTTCTTC.